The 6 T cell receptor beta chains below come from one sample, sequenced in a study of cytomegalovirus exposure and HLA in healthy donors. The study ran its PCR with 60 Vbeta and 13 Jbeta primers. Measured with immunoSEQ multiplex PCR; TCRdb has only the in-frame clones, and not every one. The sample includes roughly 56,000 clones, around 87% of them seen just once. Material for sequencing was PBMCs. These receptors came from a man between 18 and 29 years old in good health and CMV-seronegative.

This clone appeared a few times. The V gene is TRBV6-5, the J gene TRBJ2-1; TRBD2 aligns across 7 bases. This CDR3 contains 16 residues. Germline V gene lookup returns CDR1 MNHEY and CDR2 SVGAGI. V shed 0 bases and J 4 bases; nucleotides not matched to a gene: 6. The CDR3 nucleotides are TGTGCCAGCAGTTACTCAATGGCTAGCGGTTACAATGAGCAGTTCTTC. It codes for CASSYSMASGYNEQFF.

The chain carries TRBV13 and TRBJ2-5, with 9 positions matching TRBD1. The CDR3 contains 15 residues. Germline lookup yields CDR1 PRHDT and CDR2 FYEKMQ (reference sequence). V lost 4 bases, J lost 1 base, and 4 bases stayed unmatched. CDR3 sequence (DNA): TGTGCCAGCAGCTCCAACAGGGGGCTCCAAGAGACCCAGTACTTC. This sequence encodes CASSSNRGLQETQYF.

The CDR3 DNA sequence: TGTGCCAGCGGGTCGTTAACAGTGAACACTGAAGCTTTCTTT. Protein product: CASGSLTVNTEAFF. The rearrangement links TRBV6-6 to TRBJ1-1; no clear D. Germline CDR1 MNHNY, CDR2 SVGAGI (reference sequence). This CDR3 has 14 amino acids. Trimming shortened V by 8 bases and J by 0 bases, and 13 bases separated the two germline ends.

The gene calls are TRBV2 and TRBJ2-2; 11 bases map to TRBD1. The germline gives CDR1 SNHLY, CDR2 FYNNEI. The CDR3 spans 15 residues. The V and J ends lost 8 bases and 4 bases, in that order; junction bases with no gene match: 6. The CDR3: CASGAGTGGTGELFF. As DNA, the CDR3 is TGTGCCAGCGGGGCCGGGACAGGGGGCACCGGGGAGCTGTTTTTT.

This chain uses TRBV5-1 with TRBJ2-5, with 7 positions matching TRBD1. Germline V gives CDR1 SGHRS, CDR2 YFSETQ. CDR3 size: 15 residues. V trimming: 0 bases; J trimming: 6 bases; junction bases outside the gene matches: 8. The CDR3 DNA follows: TGCGCCAGCAGCTTGGCCGCCGGGACAGCAAAGACCCAGTACTTC. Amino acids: CASSLAAGTAKTQYF.

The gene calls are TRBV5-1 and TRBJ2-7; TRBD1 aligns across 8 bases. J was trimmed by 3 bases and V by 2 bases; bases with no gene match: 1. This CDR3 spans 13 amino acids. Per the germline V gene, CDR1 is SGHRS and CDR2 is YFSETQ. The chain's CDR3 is CASSFGTGYEQYF. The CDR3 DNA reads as TGCGCCAGCAGCTTCGGGACAGGCTACGAGCAGTACTTC.